The rows below give T cell receptor beta chains drawn from one sample of a study of technical replicates of blood from a handful of donors. The protocol was immunoSEQ multiplex PCR, while the TCRdb copy is restricted to in-frame clones and leaves out a portion. Of more than 90,000 clones in the sample, roughly 95% were seen once. Sequences were obtained from T cells isolated from PBMCs. The source of these receptors is a human donor in good health. CDR3s include the opening cysteine and the closing phenylalanine or tryptophan. The D gene is left open where the match is weak. Rows may omit the clone size; those that give it use once, few, many or a size class.

d_gene	v_gene	abundance	j_gene	CDR3aa	CDR3nt
.	TRBV15	.	TRBJ2-3	CATSRDASGFLRDTQYF	TGTGCCACCAGCAGAGACGCTTCAGGGTTTCTAAGGGATACGCAGTATTTT
.	TRBV7-9	.	TRBJ1-2	CASSLDKNYGYTF	TGTGCCAGCAGCTTAGATAAAAACTATGGCTACACCTTC
.	TRBV20-1	.	TRBJ1-1	CSVPQGSEAFF	TGCAGTGTACCACAGGGCTCTGAAGCTTTCTTT
.	TRBV5-6	.	TRBJ2-1	CASSLDVDNEQFF	TGTGCCAGCAGCTTGGATGTAGACAATGAGCAGTTCTTC
TRBD1	TRBV5-1	.	TRBJ2-7	CASSPRQGANEQYF	TGCGCCAGCAGCCCCAGACAGGGGGCAAACGAGCAGTACTTC
.	TRBV19	.	TRBJ2-1	CASRATVSYNEQFF	TGTGCCAGTAGGGCTACAGTCTCCTACAATGAGCAGTTCTTC
TRBD1	TRBV9	.	TRBJ1-1	CASSVGRATGQWTEAFF	TGTGCCAGCAGCGTAGGTAGGGCGACAGGGCAATGGACTGAAGCTTTCTTT
TRBD2	TRBV7-9	.	TRBJ2-2	CASSFHTSGRWRGGELFF	TGTGCCAGCAGCTTCCATACTAGCGGGAGGTGGCGAGGCGGGGAGCTGTTTTTT
.	TRBV4-1	.	TRBJ1-3	CASSHLGQRNTIYF	TGCGCCAGCAGCCACCTGGGACAACGAAACACCATATATTTT
.	TRBV6-1	.	TRBJ2-6	CASSVQLSGANVLTF	TGTGCCAGCAGTGTACAGCTCTCTGGGGCCAACGTCCTGACTTTC
TRBD1	TRBV28	.	TRBJ1-5	CASSLAGGKGNQPQHF	TGTGCCAGCAGTTTGGCAGGGGGTAAGGGCAATCAGCCCCAGCATTTT
.	TRBV5-1	.	TRBJ1-2	CASSSDKTYGYTF	TGCGCCAGCAGCTCGGACAAGACCTATGGCTACACCTTC
.	TRBV6-5	.	TRBJ2-7	CASRPQGMLPYEQYF	TGTGCCAGCAGGCCCCAGGGCATGCTGCCCTACGAGCAGTACTTC
.	TRBV23-1	once	TRBJ1-5	CASSLEALGGQPQHF	TGCGCCAGCAGTCTGGAGGCCCTGGGCGGTCAGCCCCAGCATTTT
.	TRBV27	.	TRBJ2-1	CASSIAGVRSEQFF	TGTGCCAGCAGTATCGCCGGGGTACGCAGTGAGCAGTTCTTC
.	TRBV29-1	.	TRBJ2-5	CSVEGRLTSSETQYF	TGCAGCGTTGAAGGCCGTCTAACTAGTTCGGAGACCCAGTACTTC
.	TRBV5-1	.	TRBJ2-2	CASSLGQEANTGELFF	TGCGCCAGCAGCTTGGGACAGGAAGCGAACACCGGGGAGCTGTTTTTT
TRBD1	TRBV28	.	TRBJ1-5	CASSLGGQGLVNQPQHF	TGTGCCAGCAGTTTAGGGGGACAGGGGCTCGTTAATCAGCCCCAGCATTTT
.	TRBV5-1	.	TRBJ2-1	CASSLQGSDEQFF	TGCGCCAGCAGCTTGCAGGGGTCGGATGAGCAGTTCTTC
.	TRBV5-1	few	TRBJ1-2	CASSLLGEDYGYTF	TGCGCCAGCAGCTTGTTAGGGGAGGACTATGGCTACACCTTC
.	TRBV19	.	TRBJ1-5	CASSMWGDQPQHF	TGTGCCAGTAGTATGTGGGGGGATCAGCCCCAGCATTTT
TRBD2	TRBV10-3	.	TRBJ2-5	CAIDSRLAGAHRRETQYF	TGTGCCATCGATAGTAGACTAGCGGGAGCCCACCGGAGGGAGACCCAGTACTTC
.	TRBV7-2	.	TRBJ1-3	CATREEFSGNTIYF	TGTGCCACGAGGGAGGAATTCTCTGGAAACACCATATATTTT
.	TRBV15	.	TRBJ1-1	CATSRDQPGLAEAFF	TGTGCCACCAGCAGAGATCAACCAGGGTTGGCTGAAGCTTTCTTT
.	TRBV5-1	.	TRBJ2-1	CASSLESGSYNEQFF	TGCGCCAGCAGCTTGGAATCGGGCTCCTACAATGAGCAGTTCTTC
TRBD1	TRBV5-8	.	TRBJ2-7	CASSLTGGSSLTREQYF	TGTGCCAGCAGCTTGACAGGGGGGAGTTCCCTAACTCGGGAGCAGTACTTC
.	TRBV5-1	.	TRBJ2-2	CASSLAMNTGELFF	TGCGCCAGCAGCTTGGCTATGAACACCGGGGAGCTGTTTTTT
.	TRBV5-4	.	TRBJ1-2	CASSLAEPGGYTF	TGTGCCAGCAGCTTGGCCGAACCGGGTGGCTACACCTTC
.	TRBV7-9	.	TRBJ1-1	CASSLEAAMNTEAFF	TGTGCCAGCAGCTTAGAGGCAGCGATGAACACTGAAGCTTTCTTT
.	TRBV29-1	.	TRBJ1-1	CSVRDTATEAFF	TGCAGCGTCCGCGACACGGCCACTGAAGCTTTCTTT
.	TRBV19	.	TRBJ1-5	CASTNQGYSNQPQHF	TGTGCCAGTACTAATCAGGGGTATAGCAATCAGCCCCAGCATTTT
.	TRBV7-3	.	TRBJ1-1	CASSFQRDTEAFF	TGTGCCAGCAGCTTTCAGAGGGACACTGAAGCTTTCTTT
TRBD1	TRBV5-8	.	TRBJ1-5	CASSSGQGAAQPQHF	TGTGCCAGCAGCTCTGGACAGGGGGCGGCTCAGCCCCAGCATTTT
.	TRBV15	.	TRBJ2-1	CATSSPFTDAGSYNEQFF	TGTGCCACCAGCAGTCCCTTTACCGACGCGGGCTCCTACAATGAGCAGTTCTTC
TRBD1	TRBV2	.	TRBJ1-2	CATPPEGAGSDYGYTF	TGTGCCACCCCTCCCGAGGGGGCAGGGAGCGACTATGGCTACACCTTC
TRBD1	TRBV27	.	TRBJ2-7	CASSLSAATGSQYEQYF	TGTGCCAGCAGTTTATCGGCCGCGACAGGGAGCCAATACGAGCAGTACTTC
TRBD1	TRBV19	.	TRBJ2-7	CASSIRDSYEQYF	TGTGCCAGTAGTATAAGGGACAGCTACGAGCAGTACTTC
.	TRBV5-5	.	TRBJ2-1	CASSSHRSSYNEQFF	TGTGCCAGCAGCAGCCACAGGAGCTCCTACAATGAGCAGTTCTTC
.	TRBV11-1	.	TRBJ1-1	CASSFGLRWEDTEAFF	TGTGCCAGCAGCTTCGGTCTCCGGTGGGAGGACACTGAAGCTTTCTTT
TRBD1	TRBV7-9	.	TRBJ2-3	CASSLGQGAYTDTQYF	TGTGCCAGCAGCTTAGGACAGGGAGCCTACACAGATACGCAGTATTTT
TRBD1	TRBV7-8	once	TRBJ1-5	CASSRQGNQPQHF	TGTGCCAGCAGCCGACAGGGAAATCAGCCCCAGCATTTT
TRBD1	TRBV7-9	.	TRBJ1-1	CASSSQGAGTEAFF	TGTGCCAGCAGCTCGCAGGGGGCTGGGACTGAAGCTTTCTTT
TRBD1	TRBV11-2	.	TRBJ2-7	CASSADRVGEQYF	TGTGCCAGCAGCGCCGACAGGGTAGGCGAGCAGTACTTC
.	TRBV28	once	TRBJ2-3	CASRVLHTDTQYF	TGTGCCAGCAGGGTACTCCACACAGATACGCAGTATTTT
.	TRBV27	.	TRBJ1-2	CASSSKWGGKDGYTF	TGTGCCAGCAGTTCAAAATGGGGGGGGAAGGATGGCTACACCTTC
.	TRBV5-1	.	TRBJ2-5	CASRIGGTWETQYF	TGCGCCAGCCGGATCGGGGGTACGTGGGAGACCCAGTACTTC
TRBD2	TRBV27	.	TRBJ2-5	CASSSNSGLPQETQYF	TGTGCCAGCAGTTCTAACTCGGGACTACCTCAAGAGACCCAGTACTTC
TRBD1	TRBV19	.	TRBJ1-3	CASSFGSDRATGNTIYF	TGTGCCAGTAGTTTCGGATCGGACAGGGCGACTGGAAACACCATATATTTT
TRBD1	TRBV6-5	once	TRBJ1-4	CASSYGTGVEKLFF	TGTGCCAGCAGTTACGGGACAGGGGTTGAAAAACTGTTTTTT
.	TRBV2	.	TRBJ1-4	CASSSGWGGEKLFF	TGTGCCAGCAGTTCAGGGTGGGGCGGTGAAAAACTGTTTTTT
.	TRBV10-3	.	TRBJ1-2	CAISDEMKYGQGNYGYTF	TGTGCCATCAGTGATGAGATGAAATACGGGCAGGGGAACTATGGCTACACCTTC
.	TRBV19	.	TRBJ1-1	CASSLIQGNSGPEAFF	TGTGCCAGTAGTTTAATTCAGGGTAATTCGGGCCCTGAAGCTTTCTTT
.	TRBV30	.	TRBJ2-2	CAWRTGSFISTGELFF	TGTGCCTGGAGGACGGGGAGTTTTATAAGCACCGGGGAGCTGTTTTTT
.	TRBV29-1	.	TRBJ2-7	CSVVAAETYEQYF	TGCAGCGTTGTTGCAGCGGAGACCTACGAGCAGTACTTC
TRBD1	TRBV11-2	.	TRBJ1-1	CASSFTTGPEAFF	TGTGCCAGCAGCTTCACGACAGGGCCAGAAGCTTTCTTT
TRBD1	TRBV5-6	.	TRBJ1-6	CASSNSVTGRSYNSPLHF	TGTGCCAGCAGCAACTCCGTGACAGGGAGGTCCTATAATTCACCCCTCCACTTT
.	TRBV19	.	TRBJ1-5	CASSIAVLNQPQHF	TGTGCCAGTAGTATAGCAGTTTTGAATCAGCCCCAGCATTTT
.	TRBV27	.	TRBJ1-1	CASRKEDSGSEGFF	TGTGCCAGCAGGAAGGAGGATTCTGGTTCTGAGGGTTTCTTT
TRBD1	TRBV5-1	.	TRBJ1-2	CASSSDRTNYGYTF	TGCGCCAGCAGCTCGGACAGGACCAACTATGGCTACACCTTC
.	TRBV7-9	.	TRBJ2-1	CASSLGSEYNEQFF	TGTGCCAGCAGCTTAGGTTCAGAATACAATGAGCAGTTCTTC